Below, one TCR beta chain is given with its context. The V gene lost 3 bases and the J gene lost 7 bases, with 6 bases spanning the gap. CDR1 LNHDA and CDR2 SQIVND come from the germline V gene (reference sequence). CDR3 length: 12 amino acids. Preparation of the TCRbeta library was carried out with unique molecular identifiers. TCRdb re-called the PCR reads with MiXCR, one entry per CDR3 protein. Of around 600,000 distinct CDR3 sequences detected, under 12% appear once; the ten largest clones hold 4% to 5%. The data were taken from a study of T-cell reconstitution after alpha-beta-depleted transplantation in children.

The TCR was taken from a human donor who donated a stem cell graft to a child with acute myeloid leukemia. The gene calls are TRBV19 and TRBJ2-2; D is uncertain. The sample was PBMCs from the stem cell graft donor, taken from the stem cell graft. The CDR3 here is CASSMRGGELFF. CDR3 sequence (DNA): TGTGCCAGTAGTATGCGAGGCGGGGAGCTGTTTTTT. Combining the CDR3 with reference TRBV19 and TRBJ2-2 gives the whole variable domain DGGITQSPKYLFRKEGQNVTLSCEQNLNHDAMYWYRQDPGQGLRLIYYSQIVNDFQKGDIAEGYSVSREKKESFPLTVTSAQKNPTAFYLCASSMRGGELFFGEGSRLTVL.